Listed below are T cell receptor beta chains from one sample, sequenced in a study of regulatory T cells in long-lasting Graves disease. TCRdb recomputed calls from the multiplex PCR reads with MiXCR, one row per CDR3 protein. There are 430,000 or so distinct CDR3 sequences in the sample; 20% to 25% occur only once, and about 13% lies in the top ten. Material: peripheral blood mononuclear cells (PBMCs), obtained when the disease was refractory, from a patient treated with antithyroid drugs. The receptors come from a female donor with Graves disease. Each CDR3 is given with its conserved first and last residue. Each record gives: CDR3 protein, CDR3 DNA, clone size, D gene, J gene, CDR3 length, V gene. D genes are given only for firm matches. Some rows mark clone size as missing; the rest say once, few, many or name a class of expanded clone.

cdr3_aa: CASSLGTQETRYF; cdr3_nt: TGTGCCAGCAGTTTGGGGACCCAAGAGACCCGGTACTTC; clone_size: -; d_call: -; j_call: TRBJ2-5; cdr3_length: 13; v_call: TRBV12-3/TRBV12-4
cdr3_aa: CASSLARGPGEKLFF; cdr3_nt: TGTGCCAGCAGCTTGGCGAGGGGGCCGGGGGAAAAACTGTTTTTT; clone_size: -; d_call: TRBD1; j_call: TRBJ1-4; cdr3_length: 15; v_call: TRBV5-8
cdr3_aa: CASANPGTGGEQYF; cdr3_nt: TGTGCCAGCGCGAACCCCGGGACAGGGGGCGAGCAGTACTTC; clone_size: few; d_call: TRBD1; j_call: TRBJ2-7; cdr3_length: 14; v_call: TRBV12-3/TRBV12-4
cdr3_aa: CSAGTGADSNQPQHF; cdr3_nt: TGCAGTGCAGGGACAGGGGCGGATAGCAATCAGCCCCAGCATTTT; clone_size: many; d_call: TRBD1; j_call: TRBJ1-5; cdr3_length: 15; v_call: TRBV20-1
cdr3_aa: CSVVVETQYF; cdr3_nt: TGCAGCGTTGTGGTAGAGACCCAGTACTTC; clone_size: -; d_call: -; j_call: TRBJ2-5; cdr3_length: 10; v_call: TRBV29-1
cdr3_aa: CASSTVGDSPLHF; cdr3_nt: TGTGCCAGCAGCACCGTGGGGGATTCACCCCTCCACTTT; clone_size: few; d_call: -; j_call: TRBJ1-6; cdr3_length: 13; v_call: TRBV6-1
cdr3_aa: CASSQDPQGADEQYF; cdr3_nt: TGCGCCAGCAGCCAAGATCCTCAGGGGGCTGACGAGCAGTACTTC; clone_size: -; d_call: TRBD1; j_call: TRBJ2-7; cdr3_length: 15; v_call: TRBV4-1
cdr3_aa: CASSQPAGTTQETQYF; cdr3_nt: TGCGCCAGCAGCCAACCGGCCGGGACAACACAAGAGACCCAGTACTTC; clone_size: many; d_call: -; j_call: TRBJ2-5; cdr3_length: 16; v_call: TRBV7-2
cdr3_aa: CASSGPPKAGELFF; cdr3_nt: TGTGCCAGCAGTGGTCCCCCTAAGGCCGGGGAGCTGTTTTTT; clone_size: many; d_call: -; j_call: TRBJ2-2; cdr3_length: 14; v_call: TRBV28
cdr3_aa: CASGQVSEQYF; cdr3_nt: TGTGCCAGCGGACAGGTCTCCGAGCAGTACTTC; clone_size: many; d_call: TRBD1; j_call: TRBJ2-7; cdr3_length: 11; v_call: TRBV6-1
cdr3_aa: CASWGLAGLYEQYF; cdr3_nt: TGTGCCAGCTGGGGGCTAGCGGGTCTCTACGAGCAGTACTTC; clone_size: few; d_call: TRBD2; j_call: TRBJ2-7; cdr3_length: 14; v_call: TRBV28
cdr3_aa: CASSPGQGGGETQYF; cdr3_nt: TGCGCCAGCAGCCCAGGACAGGGAGGCGGAGAGACCCAGTACTTC; clone_size: -; d_call: TRBD1; j_call: TRBJ2-5; cdr3_length: 15; v_call: TRBV5-1
cdr3_aa: CASSPKASPPGEQYF; cdr3_nt: TGTGCCAGCAGCCCCAAGGCCAGTCCACCTGGCGAGCAGTACTTC; clone_size: many; d_call: -; j_call: TRBJ2-7; cdr3_length: 15; v_call: TRBV7-8
cdr3_aa: CSARAGTEAFF; cdr3_nt: TGCAGTGCTAGGGCCGGTACAGAAGCTTTCTTT; clone_size: few; d_call: -; j_call: TRBJ1-1; cdr3_length: 11; v_call: TRBV20-1
cdr3_aa: CASSLKDTEAFF; cdr3_nt: TGCGCCAGCAGCTTAAAGGACACTGAAGCTTTCTTT; clone_size: many; d_call: -; j_call: TRBJ1-1; cdr3_length: 12; v_call: TRBV5-1
cdr3_aa: CASSSAPGTGSGELFF; cdr3_nt: TGTGCCAGCAGCTCCGCTCCCGGGACAGGTTCCGGGGAGCTGTTTTTT; clone_size: few; d_call: TRBD1; j_call: TRBJ2-2; cdr3_length: 16; v_call: TRBV5-4
cdr3_aa: CASSFLVTGANVLTF; cdr3_nt: TGTGCCAGCAGTTTCTTGGTTACTGGGGCCAACGTCCTGACTTTC; clone_size: many; d_call: -; j_call: TRBJ2-6; cdr3_length: 15; v_call: TRBV28
cdr3_aa: CASSKPPTSGTQYF; cdr3_nt: TGTGCCAGCAGTAAACCCCCGACTAGCGGGACCCAGTACTTC; clone_size: -; d_call: TRBD2; j_call: TRBJ2-5; cdr3_length: 14; v_call: TRBV6-2/TRBV6-3
cdr3_aa: CASSLWVTNSDSPLHF; cdr3_nt: TGTGCCAGCAGCTTGTGGGTCACCAACTCCGATTCACCCCTCCACTTT; clone_size: few; d_call: -; j_call: TRBJ1-6; cdr3_length: 16; v_call: TRBV7-9
cdr3_aa: CASSLGDLQETQYF; cdr3_nt: TGCGCCAGCAGCTTGGGGGACCTCCAAGAGACCCAGTACTTC; clone_size: few; d_call: -; j_call: TRBJ2-5; cdr3_length: 14; v_call: TRBV5-1
cdr3_aa: CASSLLSVNYGYTF; cdr3_nt: TGTGCCAGCAGTTTGTTGTCAGTGAACTATGGCTACACCTTC; clone_size: many; d_call: -; j_call: TRBJ1-2; cdr3_length: 14; v_call: TRBV12-3/TRBV12-4
cdr3_aa: CASSQDGDWEQYF; cdr3_nt: TGTGCCAGCAGCCAAGATGGGGATTGGGAGCAGTACTTC; clone_size: -; d_call: -; j_call: TRBJ2-7; cdr3_length: 13; v_call: TRBV3-1
cdr3_aa: CASSESISGNTIYF; cdr3_nt: TGTGCCAGCAGTGAATCCATTTCTGGAAACACCATATATTTT; clone_size: -; d_call: -; j_call: TRBJ1-3; cdr3_length: 14; v_call: TRBV2
cdr3_aa: CSVLSFQETQYF; cdr3_nt: TGCAGCGTTCTCTCGTTCCAAGAGACCCAGTACTTC; clone_size: many; d_call: -; j_call: TRBJ2-5; cdr3_length: 12; v_call: TRBV29-1
cdr3_aa: CASSLVAGQTTNNEQFF; cdr3_nt: TGTGCCAGCAGTCTGGTAGCGGGACAGACAACGAACAATGAGCAGTTCTTC; clone_size: -; d_call: -; j_call: TRBJ2-1; cdr3_length: 17; v_call: TRBV28
cdr3_aa: CASSYFSLRAGANVLTF; cdr3_nt: TGTGCCAGCAGTTACTTCTCGCTTCGCGCTGGGGCCAACGTCCTGACTTTC; clone_size: -; d_call: -; j_call: TRBJ2-6; cdr3_length: 17; v_call: TRBV6-5
cdr3_aa: CASSLYGRANTGELFF; cdr3_nt: TGTGCCAGCAGCTTATATGGGCGAGCGAACACCGGGGAGCTGTTTTTT; clone_size: -; d_call: -; j_call: TRBJ2-2; cdr3_length: 16; v_call: TRBV7-9
cdr3_aa: CASSGQGPVDYEQYF; cdr3_nt: TGTGCCAGCAGTGGACAGGGGCCGGTAGACTACGAGCAGTACTTC; clone_size: many; d_call: TRBD1; j_call: TRBJ2-7; cdr3_length: 15; v_call: TRBV12-3/TRBV12-4
cdr3_aa: CSATQGVGQPQHF; cdr3_nt: TGCAGTGCCACACAGGGGGTTGGTCAGCCCCAGCATTTT; clone_size: -; d_call: TRBD1; j_call: TRBJ1-5; cdr3_length: 13; v_call: TRBV20-1
cdr3_aa: CASSAPDSYEQYF; cdr3_nt: TGTGCCAGTAGCGCCCCGGACAGCTACGAGCAGTACTTC; clone_size: few; d_call: -; j_call: TRBJ2-7; cdr3_length: 13; v_call: TRBV9
cdr3_aa: CASSLDQSTGELFF; cdr3_nt: TGTGCCAGCAGCTTAGACCAGAGCACCGGGGAGCTGTTTTTT; clone_size: few; d_call: -; j_call: TRBJ2-2; cdr3_length: 14; v_call: TRBV7-9
cdr3_aa: CAWSRGAQPQHF; cdr3_nt: TGTGCCTGGAGCCGGGGGGCCCAGCCCCAGCATTTT; clone_size: -; d_call: -; j_call: TRBJ1-5; cdr3_length: 12; v_call: TRBV30
cdr3_aa: CASSLPGNQPQHF; cdr3_nt: TGCGCCAGCAGCCTACCGGGCAATCAGCCCCAGCATTTT; clone_size: many; d_call: -; j_call: TRBJ1-5; cdr3_length: 13; v_call: TRBV12-3/TRBV12-4